Reported below is one T cell receptor beta chain. As yet, its antigen is unknown. The healthy adult donors were HIV-negative and reported no recent acute infections or vaccinations. The CDR3 has 15 residues. In germline, CDR1 is MNHNY, CDR2 SVGAGI (reference sequence). Trimming removed 0 bases from V and 0 bases from J, with 9 bases in between. Across several immunoSEQ plates, the genomic DNA of each subset was split evenly. TCRdb's copy holds only in-frame clones and misses some; the assay was immunoSEQ multiplex PCR. The data hold 150,000 to 200,000 clones, with 85% to 95% observed a single time. This sample is drawn from a study of shared clonotypes between healthy human individuals. Study results and limitations: Compared with clonotypes that all four donors shared, non-shared clonotypes had lower generation probabilities.

The specimen was naive CD4+ T cells sorted from blood. The sample's subset: CD45RA+ positively selected. The chain couples TRBV6-6 to TRBJ2-7; D uncertain. The receptor was derived from a woman aged 25 to 45 in good health. The CDR3 nucleotides read TGTGCCAGCAGTTACTCTGCCGTTTCCTCCTACGAGCAGTACTTC. It encodes CASSYSAVSSYEQYF.